One and the same sample provided the 24 T cell receptor beta chains below, sequenced in a study of T cell repertoires in cytomegalovirus infection. Each CDR3 protein gets one entry after TCRdb re-called the reads with MiXCR. The data hold fewer than 700,000 distinct CDR3 sequences, with 20% to 25% observed a single time. What was sequenced was CD8+ T cells from PBMCs. These receptors were obtained from a human donor in good health (CMV status not recorded). Some clones in this sample may be carry-over from other donors' samples.

This clonotype was counted a few times. An end of the junction differs from the germline gene, which may be a read error. This chain joins TRBV7-6 and TRBJ2-2, with D perhaps matching TRBD1 (6 bases). CDR1 SGHVS and CDR2 FNYEAQ come from the germline V gene. The CDR3 spans 14 residues. CDR3 nucleotides: TGTGCTAGCAGCTTATGGGGGCAAGACGGGGAGCTGTTTTTT. Its translation is CASSLWGQDGELFF.

This clonotype was counted at least ten times. V gene TRBV7-9 combines with J gene TRBJ2-6; perhaps TRBD1 as D (6 bases). Germline values: CDR1 SEHNR, CDR2 FQNEAQ (reference sequence). The CDR3 runs to 17 residues. The germline V and J ends were trimmed by 5 bases and 0 bases, with 14 bases remaining between them. The CDR3 sequence is CASSTRDNYSGANVLTF. CDR3 nucleotide sequence: TGTGCCAGCAGCACCCGGGACAATTACTCTGGGGCCAACGTCCTGACTTTC.

This clonotype was observed a few times. The chain joins TRBV7-9 to TRBJ1-2, with a weak D call TRBD1 (5 bases). This CDR3 contains 15 residues. Per germline, CDR1 SEHNR and CDR2 FQNEAQ (reference sequence). V lost 2 bases, J lost 6 bases, and 16 bases lay in between. CDR3 protein: CASSLRLRENHGYTF. As DNA, the CDR3 is TGTGCCAGCAGCTTACGCCTCAGGGAAAACCATGGCTACACCTTC.

This clonotype was observed at least ten times. The chain employs TRBV7-8 and TRBJ2-2; D possibly corresponds to TRBD1 (5 bases). V lost 5 bases to trimming and J lost 4 bases, with 23 bases between them. The CDR3 contains 18 residues. Germline values: CDR1 SGHVS, CDR2 FQNEAQ. The CDR3 DNA reads TGTGCCAGCAGCATAGGCAGGGTAGGCGATGAACGCACCGGGGAGCTGTTTTTT. This sequence encodes CASSIGRVGDERTGELFF.

This clonotype turned up a few times. This sequence may be a read error, since a much larger clone differs from it by one base. The chain links TRBV5-6 to TRBJ1-1; no firm D call. Germline assignment: CDR1 SGHDT and CDR2 YYEEEE. V was trimmed by 0 bases and J by 5 bases, leaving 5 bases between them. The CDR3 runs to 12 residues. The CDR3 sequence: CASSLDKTEAFF. The CDR3 nucleotides read TGTGCCAGCAGCTTGGACAAGACTGAAGCTTTCTTT.

In DNA, the CDR3 is TGTGCTAGTGGTTTGGCCGGGACGGCATATAGCAATCAGCCCCAGCATTTT. It is translated as CASGLAGTAYSNQPQHF. The chain is built from TRBV12-5 and TRBJ1-5, with TRBD1 as a possible D gene (5 bases). V lost 1 base and J lost 0, with 13 bases in between. The CDR3 is 17 residues long. The germline V gene has CDR1 LGHNT and CDR2 FRNRAP.

The rearrangement joins TRBV6-2 or TRBV6-3 to TRBJ1-6; D uncertain. The CDR3 extends over 12 amino acids. Germline V gene sequence: CDR1 MNHEY, CDR2 SVGEGT. V shed 4 bases and J shed 12 bases, with 10 bases lying between them. The CDR3 nucleotides are TGTGCCAGCAGTTCCACGGACGGACCCCTCCACTTT. Protein product: CASSSTDGPLHF.

There are many counts of this clonotype. This chain uses TRBV24-1 with TRBJ2-1; 10 bases are a match to TRBD1. The junction had 7 bases not matched to a gene; V was cut back by 7 bases and J by 5 bases. The CDR3 extends over 15 amino acids. From germline, CDR1 is KGHDR and CDR2 SFDVKD. DNA of the CDR3: TGTGCCACCAGGGGGGACGGGACAGGGGACAATGAGCAGTTCTTC. Protein product: CATRGDGTGDNEQFF.

This clonotype was counted between two and nine times. The chain recombines TRBV3-1 with TRBJ2-6; weak D call: TRBD1 (5 bases). The CDR3 is made up of 16 amino acids. Germline values: CDR1 LGHDT, CDR2 YNNKEL (reference sequence). V gave up 0 bases and J gave up 0 bases, with 6 bases separating them. The CDR3 is CASSQETGSGANVLTF. Here the CDR3 DNA reads TGTGCCAGCAGCCAAGAAACAGGCTCTGGGGCCAACGTCCTGACTTTC.

A single count supports this clonotype. As DNA, the CDR3 is TGCAGTGCTAGAGGCCCCCTCCTGGCCCCAGATACGCAGTATTTT. Translated, it gives CSARGPLLAPDTQYF. This chain joins TRBV20-1 and TRBJ2-3; no reliable D call. CDR3 length equals 15 residues. The V end lost 1 base, the J end lost 4 bases, and 15 bases lay between the germline ends. The V gene's germline CDR1 is DFQATT and CDR2 SNEGSKA (reference sequence).

The chain uses TRBV7-1 and TRBJ2-7; 9 nucleotides line up with TRBD1. TRBV7-1 qualifies as an ORF whose function is uncertain. The CDR3 length is 19 residues. Trimming at V came to 3 bases and at J to 3 bases, leaving 18 bases not matched to a gene. CDR3 nucleotide sequence: TGTGCCAGCAGCTCCCCCGGGGACAGGGAGGAGGAGTGGTACTACGAGCAGTACTTC. The encoded protein is CASSSPGDREEEWYYEQYF.

A word on this clonotype: Compared with germline, one end of the junction differs, possibly owing to a read error. The chain carries TRBV7-3 and TRBJ2-3; 7 bases match TRBD2. This CDR3 is 15 amino acids long. CDR1 is SGHTA and CDR2 is FQGTGA in the germline V gene. The CDR3 sequence is CVSSSSGADTDTQYF. CDR3 sequence (DNA): TGTGTCAGCAGCTCCAGCGGGGCAGACACAGATACGCAGTATTTT.

Details on this clonotype: A read error is likely, as this CDR3 ends without the conserved phenylalanine or tryptophan. V and J are TRBV7-9 and TRBJ2-1; D remains ambiguous. Germline CDR1 reads SEHNR; CDR2 reads FQNEAQ (reference sequence). The CDR3 spans 12 residues. Deletions cut 5 bases from V and 6 bases from J, with 8 bases between. The CDR3 nucleotides read TGTGCCAGCAGCCCCTCGACCAATGAGCAGTTCTCC. It encodes CASSPSTNEQFS.

This clonotype occurred a few times. The genes are TRBV28 and TRBJ2-5; unclear D gene. The germline V gene has CDR1 MDHEN and CDR2 SYDVKM. The CDR3 loop spans 11 amino acids. The V end was cut by 8 bases, the J end by 4 bases, with 8 bases between. DNA of the CDR3: TGTGCCAGCCGTACGGTAGAGACCCAGTACTTC. This codes for CASRTVETQYF.

This clonotype was seen repeatedly, ten times or more. The gene calls are TRBV7-6 and TRBJ1-1; D unclear. Germline lookup yields CDR1 SGHVS and CDR2 FNYEAQ. V shed 2 bases and J shed 0 bases, with 7 bases lying between them. This CDR3 region has 14 residues. The CDR3 region has the DNA TGTGCCAGCAGCTTATTGCCGATGAACACTGAAGCTTTCTTT. The encoded protein is CASSLLPMNTEAFF.

In its sample, this clonotype was seen a few times. J is TRBJ2-7 and V is TRBV11-2; D remains ambiguous. From germline, CDR1 is SGHAT and CDR2 FQNNGV. The CDR3 extends over 13 amino acids. V dropped 0 bases and J dropped 2 bases, with 5 bases sitting between them. The CDR3 is CASSLEQPYEQYV. The CDR3 DNA follows: TGTGCCAGCAGCTTAGAACAGCCCTACGAGCAGTACGTC.

This rearrangement joins TRBV4-3 to TRBJ2-1; maybe TRBD2 (5 bases). The CDR3 contains 16 residues. CDR1 is LGHNA and CDR2 is YSLEER in the germline V gene. The germline V and J ends were trimmed by 0 bases and 7 bases, with 16 bases remaining between them. DNA for the CDR3: TGCGCCAGCAGCCAAGATCGTGACGGGGTGGGGAATGAGCAGTTCTTC. Its translation: CASSQDRDGVGNEQFF.

In its sample, this clonotype was seen many times. The rearrangement links TRBV6-5 to TRBJ1-1; 7 bases agree with TRBD1. The V gene's germline CDR1 is MNHEY and CDR2 SVGAGI. V trimming: 2 bases; J trimming: 5 bases; junction bases outside the gene matches: 2. The CDR3 is 13 residues long. The CDR3 sequence: CASSYQGGTEAFF. CDR3 DNA sequence: TGTGCCAGCAGTTACCAGGGGGGGACTGAAGCTTTCTTT.

Concerning this clonotype: One base away lies a much larger clone, so this may be a sequencing read error. The J gene is TRBJ2-7, the V gene TRBV28; D remains ambiguous. The CDR3 is 16 amino acids. Per the germline V gene, CDR1 is MDHEN and CDR2 is SYDVKM. With 6 bases removed from V and 3 bases from J, the gap between germline ends came to 21 bases. The CDR3 region is CASSSLVEQFNYEQYF. DNA for the CDR3: TGTGCCAGCAGCTCATTAGTCGAACAGTTCAACTACGAGCAGTACTTC.

This clonotype was seen repeatedly, ten times or more. The V call is TRBV12-3 or TRBV12-4, the J call TRBJ1-1; D unresolved. The length of the CDR3 is 13 residues. The V end lost 2 bases, the J end lost 1 base, and 5 bases lay between the germline ends. The CDR3, as DNA: TGTGCCAGCAGTTTATACCCGAACACTGAAGCTTTCTTT. Translation: CASSLYPNTEAFF.

This clonotype appeared many times. The V gene is TRBV7-2, the J gene TRBJ2-7; D gene unclear. The germline V gene has CDR1 SGHTA and CDR2 FQGNSA. The CDR3 consists of 13 residues. V lost 0 bases and J lost 6, with 9 bases in between. The CDR3 sequence: CASSLALGSEQYV. The CDR3 DNA follows: TGTGCCAGCAGCTTAGCGCTGGGAAGCGAGCAGTACGTC.

The table lists this clonotype with a few counts. The CDR3 nucleotides read TGTGCCAGCAGAATGGGGGGCAGCGTCCAGTATTTT. Protein: CASRMGGSVQYF. The V call is TRBV28, the J call TRBJ2-3; D may match TRBD1 or TRBD2 (6 bases each). There are 12 residues in the CDR3. V was pared by 6 bases and J by 12 bases, with 16 bases between. Germline V gives CDR1 MDHEN, CDR2 SYDVKM.

This clonotype was detected a few times. The rearrangement links TRBV19 to TRBJ2-6; D possibly corresponds to TRBD2 (6 bases). Germline V gene data show CDR1 as LNHDA and CDR2 as SQIVND (reference sequence). The CDR3 loop spans 12 amino acids. V lost 11 bases and J 4 bases, leaving 9 bases between the germline ends. The CDR3 spells CAGGSGANVLTF. DNA for the CDR3: TGTGCCGGAGGGTCGGGGGCCAACGTCCTGACTTTC.

A note on this clonotype: One end of the junction fails to match germline, which may point to a read error. The genes are TRBV4-1 and TRBJ2-1; perhaps TRBD2 as D (5 bases). Germline lookup yields CDR1 MGHRA and CDR2 YSYEKL. CDR3 size: 13 residues. CDR3 residues: CASSQDSAVEQFF. The CDR3 DNA reads TGTGCCAGCAGCCAAGATAGCGCGGTTGAGCAGTTCTTC.